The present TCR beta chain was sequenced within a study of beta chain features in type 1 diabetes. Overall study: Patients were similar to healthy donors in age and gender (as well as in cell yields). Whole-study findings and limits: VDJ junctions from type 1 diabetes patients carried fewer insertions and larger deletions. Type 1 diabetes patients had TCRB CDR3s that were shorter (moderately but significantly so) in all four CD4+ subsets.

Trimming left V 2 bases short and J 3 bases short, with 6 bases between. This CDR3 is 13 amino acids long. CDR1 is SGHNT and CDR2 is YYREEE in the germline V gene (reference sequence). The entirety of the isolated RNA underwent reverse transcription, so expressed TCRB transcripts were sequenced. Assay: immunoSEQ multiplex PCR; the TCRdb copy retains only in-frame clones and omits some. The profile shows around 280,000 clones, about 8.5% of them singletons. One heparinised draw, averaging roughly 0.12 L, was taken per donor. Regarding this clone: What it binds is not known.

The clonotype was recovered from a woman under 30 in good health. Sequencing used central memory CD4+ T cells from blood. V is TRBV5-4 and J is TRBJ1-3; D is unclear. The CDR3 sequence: CASSFGSGNTIYF. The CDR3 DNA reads TGTGCCAGCAGCTTCGGGAGTGGAAACACCATATATTTT.